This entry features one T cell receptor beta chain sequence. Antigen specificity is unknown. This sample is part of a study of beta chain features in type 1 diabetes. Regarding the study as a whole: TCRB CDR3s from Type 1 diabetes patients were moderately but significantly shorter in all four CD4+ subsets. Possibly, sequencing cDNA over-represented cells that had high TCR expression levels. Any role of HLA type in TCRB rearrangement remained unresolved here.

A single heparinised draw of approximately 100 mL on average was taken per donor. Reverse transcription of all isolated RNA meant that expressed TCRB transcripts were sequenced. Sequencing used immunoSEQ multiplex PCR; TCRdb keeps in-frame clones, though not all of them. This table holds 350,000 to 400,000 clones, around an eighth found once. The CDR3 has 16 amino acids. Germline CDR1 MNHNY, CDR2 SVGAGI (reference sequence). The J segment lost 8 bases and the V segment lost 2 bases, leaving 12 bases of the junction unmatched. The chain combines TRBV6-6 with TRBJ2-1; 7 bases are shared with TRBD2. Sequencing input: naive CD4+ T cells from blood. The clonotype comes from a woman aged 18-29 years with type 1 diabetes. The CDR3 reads CASSYPGTTSGDEQFF. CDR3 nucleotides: TGTGCCAGCAGTTACCCCGGGACGACAAGCGGGGATGAGCAGTTCTTC.